The rows below give T cell receptor beta chains drawn from one sample of a study of shared clonotypes between healthy human individuals. Sequencing was performed with immunoSEQ multiplex PCR; in TCRdb, only in-frame clones are kept and a portion is missing. The repertoire holds under 2,500,000 clones, with almost 96% as singletons. The specimen was naive CD4+ T cells sorted from blood. These receptors came from a man between 18 and 29 years old in good health. Both conserved end residues are part of each CDR3. Fields, in order: V gene, J gene, clone size, D gene, CDR3 DNA, CDR3 protein. D genes are given only for firm matches. Size values are once, few and many counts, or a class for expanded clones, and some rows have none.

>TRBV10-3|TRBJ2-1|NA|TRBD2
TGTGCCATCAGTGGCGGGGGGGCCTTTTCTGAGCAGTTCTTC
CAISGGGAFSEQFF
>TRBV5-1|TRBJ2-7|NA|NA
TGCGCCAGCAGCCCTAGACAGGAGTCACCCTACGAGCAGTACTTC
CASSPRQESPYEQYF
>TRBV18|TRBJ2-2|NA|TRBD2
TGTGCCAGCTCACCGGGACTAGCGGACACCGGGGAGCTGTTTTTT
CASSPGLADTGELFF
>TRBV6-1|TRBJ2-1|once|NA
TGTGCCAGCAGGAACAGGGCTTCCTACAATGAGCAGTTCTTC
CASRNRASYNEQFF
>TRBV5-6|TRBJ1-1|NA|NA
TGTGCCAGCAGCTCCATGGGGATTGGGGACACTGAAGCTTTCTTT
CASSSMGIGDTEAFF
>TRBV5-1|TRBJ2-3|NA|NA
TGCGCCAGCAGCTTGGGTTCAGGGGCTGGAACAGATACGCAGTATTTT
CASSLGSGAGTDTQYF
>TRBV9|TRBJ1-5|NA|TRBD1
TGTGCCAGCAGCGAGGGACAGCCGGGTCAGCCCCAGCATTTT
CASSEGQPGQPQHF
>TRBV28|TRBJ1-5|NA|TRBD1
TGTGCCAGCACCTCGGGACAGAGCAATCAGCCCCAGCATTTT
CASTSGQSNQPQHF
>TRBV4-2|TRBJ1-4|NA|NA
TGTGCCAGCAGCGGACGGACTAATGAAAAACTGTTTTTT
CASSGRTNEKLFF
>TRBV4-3|TRBJ1-1|NA|NA
TGCGCCAGCAGCCAAGACACGGGAAAGCTTGAAGCTTTCTTT
CASSQDTGKLEAFF
>TRBV28|TRBJ2-7|NA|TRBD1
TGTGCCAGCCGCAGTAGGGGGACAGCAGTGAAGGAGCAGTACTTC
CASRSRGTAVKEQYF
>TRBV11-2|TRBJ2-4|NA|NA
TGTGCCAGCAGCCCGCCGGGGCATAACAAAAACATTCAGTACTTC
CASSPPGHNKNIQYF
>TRBV7-2|TRBJ2-1|NA|TRBD2
TGTGCCAGCAGCCCCCCGGGACTAGCCTACAATGAGCAGTTCTTC
CASSPPGLAYNEQFF
>TRBV2|TRBJ1-2|NA|TRBD1
TGTGCCAGCAGTGGAAACCGGGACAGGGCGAAGAACTATGGCTACACCTTC
CASSGNRDRAKNYGYTF
>TRBV5-6|TRBJ2-2|once|NA
TGTGCCAGCAGCTCTATAACAGGGAACACCGGGGAGCTGTTTTTT
CASSSITGNTGELFF
>TRBV5-1|TRBJ2-2|NA|TRBD1
TGCGCCAGCAGCTTGGTGACAGGGGGCGCCGGGGAGCTGTTTTTT
CASSLVTGGAGELFF
>TRBV6-5|TRBJ2-1|NA|TRBD2
TGTGCCAGCAGTCAGACTAGCGGCCTTTGGTATGAGCAGTTCTTC
CASSQTSGLWYEQFF
>TRBV27|TRBJ2-7|NA|TRBD1
TGTGCCAGCAGTTTATCGGGGACAGGGGGAAACGTTAGGTACGAGCAGTACTTC
CASSLSGTGGNVRYEQYF
>TRBV6-5|TRBJ2-7|NA|NA
TGTGCCAGCAGCAAAGGGGGGAGTACCTACGAGCAGTACTTC
CASSKGGSTYEQYF
>TRBV7-8|TRBJ2-3|NA|NA
TGTGCCAGCAGCCTTGAGCGGGTAGATACGCAGTATTTT
CASSLERVDTQYF
>TRBV27|TRBJ1-1|NA|NA
TGTGCCAGCAGATCCGAAAGGTCTACGAACACTGAAGCTTTCTTT
CASRSERSTNTEAFF
>TRBV9|TRBJ2-7|once|NA
TGTGCCAGCAGCGTAGGCCCTGGTGAACGCGAGCAGTACTTC
CASSVGPGEREQYF
>TRBV28|TRBJ1-1|NA|NA
TGTGCCAGCAGCATGTCCGGGACTGAAGCTTTCTTT
CASSMSGTEAFF
>TRBV18|TRBJ2-5|NA|NA
TGTGCCAGCTCACCACGGAACAGGGATGAAGCAGAGACCCAGTACTTC
CASSPRNRDEAETQYF
>TRBV7-2|TRBJ1-2|NA|NA
TGTGCCAGCAGCCCCAATTATGTCAGTTGGGATGGCTACACCTTC
CASSPNYVSWDGYTF